The 24 T cell receptor beta chains in this list originate from one sample, sequenced in a study of T-cell memory formation after mild COVID-19. Via MiXCR, TCRdb re-called the 5' RACE reads, giving one row per CDR3 protein. The sample contains 470,000 or so distinct CDR3 sequences, 18% of which appear only once. The sequencing input was PBMCs or a T cell subset sorted from them (not recorded which). The origin of the receptors is a man aged 18 to 35 who had mild COVID-19 (a few samples of this study predate the infection). Cell type and time point are not known.

This clonotype has ten or more counts. The V and J genes are TRBV7-9 and TRBJ2-7, with D hard to call. Germline CDR1 is SEHNR and CDR2 is FQNEAQ (reference sequence). With 8 bases removed from V and 0 bases from J, the gap between germline ends came to 14 bases. CDR3 size: 14 residues. CDR3 nucleotides: TGTGCCAGCGCCCTCTCTGCAGTCTCCTACGAGCAGTACTTC. Its translation: CASALSAVSYEQYF.

A few counts support this clonotype. The gene calls are TRBV29-1 and TRBJ1-4; a weak D match, TRBD1 (5 bases). V was cut by 6 bases and J by 7 bases, with 9 bases left in between. The CDR3 totals 11 residues. Germline loops: CDR1 SQVTM, CDR2 ANQGSEA. The CDR3 region has the DNA TGCAGCGTACGGACATCTGAAAAACTGTTTTTT. This gives the protein CSVRTSEKLFF. Full variable domain (outside the CDR3, taken from reference TRBV29-1 and TRBJ1-4): SAVISQKPSRDICQRGTSLTIQCQVDSQVTMMFWYRQQPGQSLTLIATANQGSEATYESGFVIDKFPISRPNLTFSTLTVSNMSPEDSSIYLCSVRTSEKLFFGSGTQLSVL.

This clonotype has just a few counts. V and J are TRBV7-9 and TRBJ2-5; 9 bases match TRBD2. The ends lost 3 bases at V and 4 bases at J; junction bases unmatched: 6. The CDR3 runs to 15 residues. Germline V lookup: CDR1 SEHNR, CDR2 FQNEAQ (reference sequence). CDR3 sequence (DNA): TGTGCCAGCAGCTTCGGCGGGGGGGGTTTAGAGACCCAGTACTTC. Protein sequence: CASSFGGGGLETQYF.

The chain couples TRBV6-6 to TRBJ2-3, with TRBD2 matching over 7 bases. The CDR3 contains 17 residues. Germline V lookup: CDR1 MNHNY, CDR2 SVGAGI (reference sequence). The V segment lost 0 bases and the J segment 0 bases; nucleotides outside the gene matches: 6. CDR3 bases: TGTGCCAGCAGTTACTCGTCCGCGGGGGTAAGCACAGATACGCAGTATTTT. It codes for CASSYSSAGVSTDTQYF.

This clonotype was counted a few times. The junction shows a germline mismatch at one end, possibly a read error. In DNA, the CDR3 is TGTGCCAGCACCTTGCCCGGGCAGGCCTATGGCTACACCTTC. It encodes CASTLPGQAYGYTF. The chain uses TRBV5-6 and TRBJ1-2; D gene unclear. The CDR3 runs 14 residues. Germline CDR1 is SGHDT and CDR2 is YYEEEE.

V usage is TRBV6-2 or TRBV6-3 and J usage is TRBJ2-2; D gene unclear. Germline CDR1 MNHEY, CDR2 SVGEGT. Deletions cut 6 bases from V and 2 bases from J, with 10 bases between. The CDR3 is 14 residues long. This CDR3 is CASSQRANTGELFF. CDR3 in DNA: TGTGCCAGCAGCCAACGGGCCAACACCGGGGAGCTGTTTTTT.

This clonotype occurred a few times. V gene TRBV7-8 combines with J gene TRBJ2-2; D is possibly TRBD2 (5 bases). This CDR3 spans 14 amino acids. Trimming removed 5 bases at V and 1 base at J, with 8 bases between. Per germline, CDR1 SGHVS and CDR2 FQNEAQ. The CDR3 loop reads CASSPLVNTGELFF. CDR3 bases: TGTGCCAGCAGCCCACTAGTGAACACCGGGGAGCTGTTTTTT.

This clonotype has a handful of counts. The V and J genes are TRBV5-1 and TRBJ2-5, with TRBD2 identical over 10 bases. The junction had 6 bases not matched to a gene; V was cut back by 4 bases and J by 0 bases. This CDR3 has 16 amino acids. CDR1 and CDR2 from the germline V gene are SGHRS and YFSETQ. CDR3 protein: CASSSSLAGNQETQYF. The CDR3 coding sequence is TGCGCCAGCAGCAGTTCACTAGCGGGGAACCAAGAGACCCAGTACTTC.

The V and J genes are TRBV12-3 or TRBV12-4 and TRBJ1-4, with 7 bases aligning to TRBD1. The CDR3 totals 14 residues. Trimming at V came to 6 bases and at J to 6 bases, leaving 7 bases not matched to a gene. DNA of the CDR3: TGTGCCAGCAGCCACCGAGGGGGCGATGAAAAACTGTTTTTT. Protein: CASSHRGGDEKLFF.

This chain uses TRBV4-2 with TRBJ2-7, with 8 bases lining up with TRBD1. This CDR3 comprises 14 residues. The germline V gene encodes CDR1 LGHNA and CDR2 YNFKEQ. The V segment lost 8 bases and the J segment 1 base; nucleotides outside the gene matches: 7. The CDR3 here is CASGPGTGSYEQYF. The CDR3 DNA sequence: TGTGCCAGCGGCCCCGGGACAGGTTCCTACGAGCAGTACTTC.

This clonotype was seen many times. This chain connects TRBV7-2 to TRBJ1-2; no firm D call. Germline V gene lookup returns CDR1 SGHTA and CDR2 FQGNSA. V gave up 1 base and J gave up 7 bases, with 7 bases separating them. This CDR3 comprises 12 residues. CDR3 protein: CASSLDDVGYTF. For the CDR3, the DNA is TGTGCCAGCAGCTTAGATGACGTTGGCTACACCTTC.

The chain joins TRBV4-3 to TRBJ1-1; the match to TRBD1 covers 11 bases. Unmatched junction bases numbered 1, after V lost 3 bases and J lost 7 bases. CDR1 is LGHNA and CDR2 is YSLEER in the germline V gene. The CDR3 contains 13 residues. CDR3 sequence: CASSHGTGGEAFF. For the CDR3, the DNA is TGCGCCAGCAGCCATGGGACAGGGGGTGAAGCTTTCTTT.

In this sample, this clonotype turned up a few times. The rearrangement joins TRBV6-5 to TRBJ2-1, with TRBD1 identical over 10 bases. V dropped 5 bases and J dropped 6; count of bases not matched to a gene: 7. The CDR3 has 15 residues. The germline V gene has CDR1 MNHEY and CDR2 SVGAGI. The CDR3 reads CASSLPGTGANEQFF. In nucleotides, the CDR3 is TGTGCCAGCAGTCTTCCCGGGACAGGGGCCAATGAGCAGTTCTTC.

This clonotype was detected only a few times. The chain joins TRBV7-9 to TRBJ2-7, with 9 positions matching TRBD1. Germline assignment: CDR1 SEHNR and CDR2 FQNEAQ (reference sequence). Trimming took 5 bases from V and 0 from J; bases not matched to a gene: 8. This CDR3 region has 16 residues. DNA for the CDR3: TGTGCCAGCAGCGTAAATCCGGGACAGGGCTCCTACGAGCAGTACTTC. It specifies CASSVNPGQGSYEQYF. Using reference TRBV7-9 and TRBJ2-7 for the parts outside the CDR3, the full variable domain is DTGVSQNPRHKITKRGQNVTFRCDPISEHNRLYWYRQTLGQGPEFLTYFQNEAQLEKSRLLSDRFSAERPKGSFSTLEIQRTEQGDSAMYLCASSVNPGQGSYEQYFGPGTRLTVT.

The rearrangement joins TRBV29-1 to TRBJ1-2, with D hard to call. Germline V gene sequence: CDR1 SQVTM, CDR2 ANQGSEA. CDR3 length equals 14 residues. V was trimmed by 3 bases and J by 8 bases, leaving 19 bases between them. Here the CDR3 DNA reads TGCAGCGTTGATTCATACCTGTCCGTCGTAGGCTACACCTTC. Translating gives CSVDSYLSVVGYTF.

This clonotype turned up a few times. This sequence joins TRBV6-5 and TRBJ2-7; D may be TRBD1 (5 bases). Trimming removed 6 bases at V and 0 bases at J, with 12 bases between. Germline V gene sequence: CDR1 MNHEY, CDR2 SVGAGI. This CDR3 is built from 14 residues. The CDR3 is CASRALDSSYEQYF. In DNA, the CDR3 is TGTGCCAGCAGGGCCTTAGACAGCTCCTACGAGCAGTACTTC.

Ten or more counts support this clonotype. This rearrangement joins TRBV5-1 to TRBJ2-5, with 8 bases aligning to TRBD1. The germline gives CDR1 SGHRS, CDR2 YFSETQ. This CDR3 is built from 16 residues. Trimming took 0 bases from V and 1 from J; bases not matched to a gene: 5. This CDR3 is CASSLEPGGLQETQYF. The DNA for the CDR3 is TGCGCCAGCAGCTTGGAACCAGGGGGCCTCCAAGAGACCCAGTACTTC.

The chain couples TRBV6-5 to TRBJ1-1; 7 positions match TRBD1. With V trimmed by 5 bases and J by 1 base, 1 base remained unmatched. CDR1 is MNHEY and CDR2 is SVGAGI in the germline V gene. CDR3 length equals 13 residues. Here the CDR3 DNA reads TGTGCCAGCAGTACAGGGGCGAACACTGAAGCTTTCTTT. Translating it yields CASSTGANTEAFF.

This sequence joins TRBV20-1 and TRBJ2-2; D might be TRBD1 (5 bases). Germline CDR1 reads DFQATT; CDR2 reads SNEGSKA (reference sequence). This CDR3 contains 15 residues. V lost 8 bases and J 0 bases, leaving 16 bases between the germline ends. This CDR3 is CSSTEQVANTGELFF. DNA for the CDR3: TGCAGTTCTACAGAACAGGTCGCGAACACCGGGGAGCTGTTTTTT.

This clonotype was recorded at least ten times. The chain carries TRBV24-1 and TRBJ1-4; D is unclear. Looked up from germline, CDR1 is KGHDR and CDR2 is SFDVKD. Trimming shortened V by 4 bases and J by 4 bases, and 18 bases separated the two germline ends. The CDR3 length is 17 residues. Here the CDR3 DNA reads TGTGCCACCAGTGACCAGCCCTCTGCGGGGAATAATGAAAAACTGTTTTTT. Residues: CATSDQPSAGNNEKLFF.

This clonotype was observed a few times. The genes are TRBV12-3 or TRBV12-4 and TRBJ1-1; D call uncertain. The CDR3 is made up of 14 amino acids. Deletions cut 1 base from V and 10 bases from J, with 16 bases between. DNA of the CDR3: TGTGCCAGCAGTTTAGTGTTTGAGGGCCGAGGAGCTTTCTTT. Its protein is CASSLVFEGRGAFF.

This clonotype was seen a few times. The chain has TRBV12-3 or TRBV12-4 and TRBJ2-3, with TRBD1 as a possible D gene (6 bases). The CDR3 spans 16 residues. Trimming stripped 6 bases from V and 2 bases from J, with 18 bases between. The CDR3 is CASSYPMDSPTDTQYF. As DNA, the CDR3 is TGTGCCAGCAGCTATCCTATGGACAGCCCCACAGATACGCAGTATTTT.

This clonotype was seen only a few times. The V gene is TRBV11-2, the J gene TRBJ2-2; D call uncertain. The CDR3 has 11 residues. V lost 8 bases and J 8 bases, leaving 9 bases between the germline ends. Germline CDR1 reads SGHAT; CDR2 reads FQNNGV. The CDR3 sequence is CASGVMGELFF. The CDR3 region has the DNA TGTGCCAGCGGGGTAATGGGGGAGCTGTTTTTT.

The V call is TRBV19, the J call TRBJ1-5; D might be TRBD1 (6 bases). CDR1 and CDR2 (germline): LNHDA, SQIVND (reference sequence). Trimming removed 9 bases at V and 6 bases at J, with 15 bases between. CDR3 length: 13 residues. CDR3 loop: CASSGVNTQPQHF. Here the CDR3 DNA reads TGTGCCAGCTCAGGGGTAAACACTCAGCCCCAGCATTTT.